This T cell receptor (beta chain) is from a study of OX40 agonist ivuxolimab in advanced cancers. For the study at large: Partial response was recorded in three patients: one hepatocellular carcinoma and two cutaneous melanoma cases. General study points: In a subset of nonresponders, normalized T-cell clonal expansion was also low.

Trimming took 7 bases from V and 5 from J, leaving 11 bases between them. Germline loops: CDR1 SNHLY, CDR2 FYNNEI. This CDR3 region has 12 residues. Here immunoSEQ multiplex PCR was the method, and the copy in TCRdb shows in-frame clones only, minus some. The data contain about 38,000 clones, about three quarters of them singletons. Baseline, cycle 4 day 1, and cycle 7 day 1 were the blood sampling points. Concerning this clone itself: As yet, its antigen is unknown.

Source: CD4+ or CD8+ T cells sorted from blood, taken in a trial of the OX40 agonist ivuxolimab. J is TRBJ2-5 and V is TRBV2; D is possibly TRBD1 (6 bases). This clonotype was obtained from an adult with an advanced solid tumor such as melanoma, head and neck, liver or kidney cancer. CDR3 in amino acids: CASIQGPETQYF. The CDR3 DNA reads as TGTGCCAGCATTCAGGGGCCGGAGACCCAGTACTTC. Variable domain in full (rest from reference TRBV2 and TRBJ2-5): EPEVTQTPSHQVTQMGQEVILRCVPISNHLYFYWYRQILGQKVEFLVSFYNNEISEKSEIFDDQFSVERPDGSNFTLKIRSTKLEDSAMYFCASIQGPETQYFGPGTRLLVL.